This T cell receptor (beta chain) was observed in a study of T cells after yellow fever vaccination. This clonotype was counted a few times. Its antigen is as yet unknown. Using its own MiXCR run on the 5' RACE reads, TCRdb lists one record per CDR3 protein. The sample includes approximately 550,000 distinct CDR3 sequences, approximately 13% of them seen just once. General study results and limits: Subsequent to the booster, the majority of primary-vaccination clones reappeared (96% CD4, 88% CD8).

V was pared by 6 bases and J by 4 bases, with 5 bases of the junction left unmatched. The CDR3 sequence is 13 residues long. Per germline, CDR1 ENHRY and CDR2 SYGVKD. The TCR comes from a young man who received the YFV17D yellow fever vaccine. The chain joins TRBV10-3 to TRBJ2-5, with 7 bases fitting TRBD2. The sample consisted of PBMCs, taken on the day of the yellow fever booster vaccination. The CDR3: CAIRAGVGETQYF. The CDR3 region has the DNA TGTGCCATCAGGGCGGGAGTCGGAGAGACCCAGTACTTC.